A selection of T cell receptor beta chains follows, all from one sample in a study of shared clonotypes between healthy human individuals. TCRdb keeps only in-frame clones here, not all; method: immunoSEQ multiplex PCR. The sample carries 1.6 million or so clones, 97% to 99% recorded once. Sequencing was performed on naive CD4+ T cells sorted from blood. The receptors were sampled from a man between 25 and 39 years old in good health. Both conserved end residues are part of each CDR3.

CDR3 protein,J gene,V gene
CASSLLDRGNEQYF,TRBJ2-7,TRBV28
CASSLFFQAESSYEQYF,TRBJ2-7,TRBV27
CASSAWTSGKKGSGNEQFF,TRBJ2-1,TRBV9
CAWSSGLRDTQYF,TRBJ2-3,TRBV30
CASSVDRGNQPQHF,TRBJ1-5,TRBV5-4
CSVVLAGPGELFF,TRBJ2-2,TRBV29-1
CASSVARGTGELFF,TRBJ2-2,TRBV2
CAWSGTGDNEKLFF,TRBJ1-4,TRBV30
CSVGNDYGYTF,TRBJ1-2,TRBV29-1
CASGRGLAGAGELFF,TRBJ2-2,TRBV2
CASSPTGTGAYEQYF,TRBJ2-7,TRBV4-3
CASSPYGTSSSYEQYF,TRBJ2-7,TRBV9
CASSPEGHSYEQYF,TRBJ2-7,TRBV5-4
CASSYGPDEKLFF,TRBJ1-4,TRBV6-5
CAWSAVGEQFF,TRBJ2-1,TRBV30
CASTALSLPNTEAFF,TRBJ1-1,TRBV6-1
CASSLALAATPGTQYF,TRBJ2-3,TRBV7-9
CASSVVPGAGEQYF,TRBJ2-7,TRBV9
CASTGTPHRELFF,TRBJ2-2,TRBV6-5
CASSVTGALSGNTIYF,TRBJ1-3,TRBV9
CASSWGDRDNQPQHF,TRBJ1-5,TRBV5-1
CASSFPFGRARNTEAFF,TRBJ1-1,TRBV28
CASSSGLAGVEQYF,TRBJ2-7,TRBV5-1
CASSVGTEGYEQYF,TRBJ2-7,TRBV9
CARRGISSGRTSGTDTQYF,TRBJ2-3,TRBV5-3
CASSPPQGVYGYTF,TRBJ1-2,TRBV18
CATSTDSNTEAFF,TRBJ1-1,TRBV15
CASSEFPWTSGLYNEQFF,TRBJ2-1,TRBV10-2
CASSRTHEQYF,TRBJ2-7,TRBV5-6
CASRDYLFGGYEQYF,TRBJ2-7,TRBV28
CASSVGSSIATDTQYF,TRBJ2-3,TRBV9
CASSVAAGNYEQYF,TRBJ2-7,TRBV28
CASRTVSYEQYF,TRBJ2-7,TRBV6-6
CASSLRADLSNTEAFF,TRBJ1-1,TRBV5-1
CASNLAGEISYEQYF,TRBJ2-7,TRBV28
CASSSTSGKETQYF,TRBJ2-5,TRBV5-1
CASSLVAGSYEQYF,TRBJ2-7,TRBV5-1
CASSLDVRGGNEKLFF,TRBJ1-4,TRBV7-9
CASSPGQDRERPMGSRKTYGYTF,TRBJ1-2,TRBV10-1
CASSVESGTNYEQYF,TRBJ2-7,TRBV9
CASSAVGNEQFF,TRBJ2-1,TRBV9
CASSPRDRVLTEAFF,TRBJ1-1,TRBV18
CASRTASGNTIYF,TRBJ1-3,TRBV2
CASSPGTGNGREQFF,TRBJ2-1,TRBV7-8
CASSSTGFSYEQYF,TRBJ2-7,TRBV7-2
CSVGAGVKGDTQYF,TRBJ2-3,TRBV29-1
CASSPRGRAHPYNEQFF,TRBJ2-1,TRBV11-2
CASSDTPGTEKLFF,TRBJ1-4,TRBV4-1
CASSPHPTGELFF,TRBJ2-2,TRBV7-3
CASSKGDRGEYEQYF,TRBJ2-7,TRBV21-1
CSVARSTDTQYF,TRBJ2-3,TRBV29-1
CASNLSWGYTF,TRBJ1-2,TRBV6-1
CASSVGMGEQYF,TRBJ2-7,TRBV9